A selection of T cell receptor beta chains follows, all from one sample in a study of shared clonotypes between healthy human individuals. Sequenced by immunoSEQ multiplex PCR; TCRdb stores in-frame clones only, minus some. The table has some 2,100,000 clones, about 93% seen once. Sequenced: naive CD8+ T cells from PBMCs. All receptors derive from a man younger than 30 in good health. Some clones in this sample may be carry-over from other donors' samples. Both conserved end residues are trimmed from each CDR3. Clone size is shown for a subset of rows, as once, few, many or a class of expanded clone.

14 TRBJ2-1 TRBV9 - ASSVGAGSSYNEQF
13 TRBJ1-1 TRBV11-2 once ASSLTVGAGTEAF
15 TRBJ1-5 TRBV4-1 - ASSQEWDTFDNQPQH
15 TRBJ1-5 TRBV28 - ASSFSRRLYSNQPQH
13 TRBJ2-7 TRBV7-9 - ASSKLLAGDHEQY
12 TRBJ2-5 TRBV28 - ASSSLYNGETQY
12 TRBJ2-2 TRBV19 - ASSPLRSAGELF
13 TRBJ1-5 TRBV15 - ATSRGPRSNQPQH
13 TRBJ2-5 TRBV7-7 - ASSLGGDRKETQY
15 TRBJ1-5 TRBV15 once ATSRSATVLSNQPQH
10 TRBJ1-1 TRBV5-4 - ASSPGGAEAF
12 TRBJ1-2 TRBV27 - ASSSTRGSYGYT
11 TRBJ1-1 TRBV7-3 few ASSLGGDTEAF
15 TRBJ1-5 TRBV11-2 - ASSPDRVPSSNQPQH
19 TRBJ1-5 TRBV7-6 - ASSPFWDGQPPPHSNQPQH
15 TRBJ2-7 TRBV27 - ASSLLLDSGSSYEQY
11 TRBJ2-7 TRBV7-9 - ASSGDTPYEQY
12 TRBJ2-5 TRBV28 - ASSPLGVVETQY
14 TRBJ2-6 TRBV7-2 - ASSHRQGLGANVLT
12 TRBJ2-7 TRBV7-9 - ASSPEVRSYEQY
13 TRBJ2-7 TRBV4-3 - ASSRSRDRVREQY
13 TRBJ1-1 TRBV28 - ASGVGSIVNTEAF
12 TRBJ2-7 TRBV10-3 - AISESGRAYEQY
12 TRBJ1-1 TRBV5-6 - ASSLGFANTEAF
11 TRBJ2-7 TRBV6-6 - ALLDGSSYEQY
18 TRBJ2-1 TRBV12-5 - ASGLTPGTSGRGTYNEQF
12 TRBJ2-7 TRBV5-1 - ASSLVGADYEQY
14 TRBJ1-3 TRBV7-9 - ASSTDRGFSGNTIY
13 TRBJ2-7 TRBV5-4 - ASSLRTSGSYEQY
14 TRBJ2-7 TRBV7-8 - ASSGNEQGAQYEQY
12 TRBJ2-1 TRBV7-6 - ASSLPTGPNEQF
14 TRBJ2-7 TRBV4-1 - ASSHALRMGGGEQY
10 TRBJ2-5 TRBV27 - ASSPSLGTQY
11 TRBJ2-7 TRBV19 - ASSPDLSYEQY
14 TRBJ2-7 TRBV11-2 - ASSLGVTTGYYEQY
13 TRBJ2-1 TRBV18 - ASSPRDRGYNEQF
15 TRBJ1-1 TRBV28 - ASSYNQGDRENTEAF
13 TRBJ1-1 TRBV9 - ASSAPHGANTEAF
14 TRBJ1-4 TRBV30 - AWSRTPSGGHEKLF
11 TRBJ1-2 TRBV19 once ASSMRGYYGYT
11 TRBJ2-7 TRBV19 - ASSPAGSYEQY
14 TRBJ2-2 TRBV18 - ASSPETSGFTGELF
12 TRBJ1-1 TRBV5-5 - ASSPRGIDTEAF
15 TRBJ1-1 TRBV18 - ASSPVRGTEMNTEAF
14 TRBJ2-1 TRBV28 - ASSLSSGRVYNEQF
10 TRBJ2-1 TRBV5-6 once ASSPGGNEQF
15 TRBJ1-5 TRBV4-1 - ASSQDGGGAPNQPQH
13 TRBJ1-1 TRBV2 - ASRDPRGVNTEAF
14 TRBJ2-3 TRBV28 - ASSFRASGSTDTQY
12 TRBJ1-3 TRBV15 - ATSSRDRENTIY
12 TRBJ2-2 TRBV27 - ASSLVQFYGELF
11 TRBJ2-1 TRBV2 - ASPGGIYNEQF
13 TRBJ2-2 TRBV9 - ASSGRQGNTGELF